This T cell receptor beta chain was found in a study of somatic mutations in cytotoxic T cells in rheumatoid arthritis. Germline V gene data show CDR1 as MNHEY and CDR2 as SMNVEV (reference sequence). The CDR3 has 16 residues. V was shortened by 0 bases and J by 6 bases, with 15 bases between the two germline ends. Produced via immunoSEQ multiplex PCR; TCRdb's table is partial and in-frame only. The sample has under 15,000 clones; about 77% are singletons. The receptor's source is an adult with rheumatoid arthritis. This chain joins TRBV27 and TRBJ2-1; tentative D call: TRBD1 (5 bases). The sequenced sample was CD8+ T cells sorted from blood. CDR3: CASSLSSRVHPNEQFF. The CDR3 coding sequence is TGTGCCAGCAGTTTATCGAGCAGGGTCCACCCCAATGAGCAGTTCTTC.